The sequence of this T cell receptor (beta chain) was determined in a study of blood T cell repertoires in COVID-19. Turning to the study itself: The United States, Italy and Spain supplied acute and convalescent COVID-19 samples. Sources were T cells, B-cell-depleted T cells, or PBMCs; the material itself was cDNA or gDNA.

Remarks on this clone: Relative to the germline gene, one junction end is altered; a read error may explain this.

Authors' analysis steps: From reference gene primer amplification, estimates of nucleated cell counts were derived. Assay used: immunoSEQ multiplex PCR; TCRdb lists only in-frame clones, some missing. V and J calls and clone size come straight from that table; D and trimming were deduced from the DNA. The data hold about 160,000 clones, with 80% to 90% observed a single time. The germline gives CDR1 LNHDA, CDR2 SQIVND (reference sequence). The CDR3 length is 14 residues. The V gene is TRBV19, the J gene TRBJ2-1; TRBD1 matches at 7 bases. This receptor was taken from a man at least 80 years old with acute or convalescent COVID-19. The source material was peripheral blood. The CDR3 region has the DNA TGTGCCAGTAGTGGATCGACAGGGTACAGTGAGCAGTTCTTC. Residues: CASSGSTGYSEQFF.